This T cell receptor (beta chain) was identified in a study of T cell responses to AZD1222 COVID-19 vaccine. V shed 5 bases and J shed 6 bases, with 13 bases lying between them. CDR3 length: 13 residues. The V gene's germline CDR1 is SEHNR and CDR2 FQNEAQ (reference sequence). Produced via immunoSEQ multiplex PCR; TCRdb's table is partial and in-frame only. The sample carries some 140,000 clones, about nine tenths recorded once. Sequencing used peripheral blood, obtained on day 0 of AZD1222 vaccination. The TCR sequence derives from an adult in good health. The rearrangement links TRBV7-9 to TRBJ1-2, with D unclear. CDR3 bases: TGTGCCAGCAGCGTGATCCGGGGTGATGGCTACACCTTC. Translated: CASSVIRGDGYTF.